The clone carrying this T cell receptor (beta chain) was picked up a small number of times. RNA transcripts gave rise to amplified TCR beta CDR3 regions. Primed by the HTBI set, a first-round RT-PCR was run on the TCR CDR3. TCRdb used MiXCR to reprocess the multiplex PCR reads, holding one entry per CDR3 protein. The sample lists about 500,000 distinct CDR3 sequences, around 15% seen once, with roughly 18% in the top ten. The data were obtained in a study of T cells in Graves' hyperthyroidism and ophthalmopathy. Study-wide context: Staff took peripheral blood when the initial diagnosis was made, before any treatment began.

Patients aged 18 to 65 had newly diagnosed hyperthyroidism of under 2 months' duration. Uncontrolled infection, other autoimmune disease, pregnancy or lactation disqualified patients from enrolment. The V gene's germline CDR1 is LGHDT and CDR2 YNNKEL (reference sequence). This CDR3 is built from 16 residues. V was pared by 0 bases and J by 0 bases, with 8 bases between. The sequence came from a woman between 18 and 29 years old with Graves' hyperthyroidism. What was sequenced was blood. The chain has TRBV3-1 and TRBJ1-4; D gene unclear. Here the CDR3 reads CASSQDSYSTNEKLFF. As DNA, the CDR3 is TGTGCCAGCAGCCAAGACAGCTACTCAACTAATGAAAAACTGTTTTTT.